The rows below give T cell receptor beta chains drawn from one sample of a study of T cells in Graves' hyperthyroidism and ophthalmopathy. Via MiXCR, TCRdb re-called the multiplex PCR reads, giving one row per CDR3 protein. The table records a few hundred thousand distinct CDR3 sequences, 14% of them present only once. Specimen: blood. The source of these receptors is a woman younger than 35 with Graves' hyperthyroidism. CDR3s include the opening cysteine and the closing phenylalanine or tryptophan. The D gene is left open where the match is weak. Clone size appears in some rows only: once, few, many, or a class for an expanded clone.

J gene	V gene	clone size	D gene	CDR3 protein	CDR3 DNA
TRBJ1-6	TRBV11-2	many	NA	CASSPSGSPLHF	TGTGCCAGCAGCCCGTCGGGGTCACCCCTCCACTTT
TRBJ2-1	TRBV20-1	many	TRBD2	CSARVEGSGSYNEQFF	TGCAGTGCTAGAGTGGAGGGGAGCGGGAGCTACAATGAGCAGTTCTTC
TRBJ2-1	TRBV6-4	NA	TRBD2	CASSLELAGQFF	TGTGCCAGCAGTTTGGAGCTAGCGGGGCAGTTCTTC
TRBJ1-1	TRBV29-1	once	NA	CSSRTGNTEAFF	TGCAGCTCGAGAACAGGGAACACTGAAGCTTTCTTT
TRBJ2-1	TRBV18	many	TRBD2	CASSPMGTSGQNEQFF	TGTGCCAGCTCACCAATGGGGACTAGCGGGCAAAATGAGCAGTTCTTC
TRBJ2-3	TRBV11-2	NA	TRBD2	CASSSRLAQEDTQYF	TGTGCCAGCAGCTCGCGACTAGCGCAGGAAGATACGCAGTATTTT
TRBJ2-1	TRBV12-3/TRBV12-4	NA	NA	CASSIIWGNEQFF	TGTGCCAGTAGTATTATATGGGGCAATGAGCAGTTCTTC
TRBJ2-2	TRBV6-1	many	TRBD1	CASRLGTANTGELFF	TGTGCCAGCAGGCTAGGGACAGCGAACACCGGGGAGCTGTTTTTT
TRBJ2-3	TRBV20-1	many	NA	CSAKAPVTDTQYF	TGCAGTGCCAAAGCACCCGTTACAGATACGCAGTATTTT
TRBJ1-1	TRBV29-1	many	TRBD1	CSVKGTANTEAFF	TGCAGCGTAAAAGGGACAGCGAACACTGAAGCTTTCTTT
TRBJ2-3	TRBV20-1	many	TRBD2	CSARDRMASGRAVDTQYF	TGCAGTGCTAGAGATCGAATGGCCAGCGGGAGGGCGGTAGATACGCAGTATTTT
TRBJ2-1	TRBV12-3/TRBV12-4	many	TRBD2	CASRPGLAGGLNEQFF	TGTGCCAGCAGACCGGGACTAGCGGGAGGTCTCAATGAGCAGTTCTTC
TRBJ2-1	TRBV11-2	NA	NA	CASSNGGNNEQFF	TGTGCCAGCAGCAACGGAGGAAACAATGAGCAGTTCTTC
TRBJ2-7	TRBV19	few	NA	CASSILPGPYEQYF	TGTGCCAGTAGTATACTCCCTGGCCCCTACGAGCAGTACTTC
TRBJ2-1	TRBV29-1	many	NA	CSVLGASINEQFF	TGCAGCGTTCTGGGCGCCTCAATTAATGAGCAGTTCTTC
TRBJ1-1	TRBV11-1	NA	NA	CASSLRVKSTEAFF	TGTGCCAGCAGCTTAAGAGTGAAAAGCACTGAAGCTTTCTTT
TRBJ2-5	TRBV6-5	few	NA	CASSYDSQETQYF	TGTGCCAGCAGTTACGACAGCCAAGAGACCCAGTACTTC
TRBJ2-3	TRBV7-8	few	NA	CASSPTLPEGADTQYF	TGTGCCAGCAGCCCTACCCTTCCGGAAGGGGCAGATACGCAGTATTTT